The 3 T cell receptor beta chains reported below all come from one sample, sequenced in a study of sequential checkpoint blockade in melanoma. Method: immunoSEQ multiplex PCR; TCRdb's copy keeps in-frame clones and lacks some. There are tens of thousands of clones in the sample; 32% occur only once, and about 1.6% lies in the top ten. Treatment denoted: randomized to nivolumab then ipilimumab (arm A) or the reverse (arm B). The material sequenced was tumor tissue (inferred from file names), taken from a patient given nivolumab and ipilimumab in sequence. The receptors were sampled from a human donor with melanoma.

The rearrangement links TRBV6-8 to TRBJ2-5, with D tentatively TRBD2 (6 bases). V was pared by 2 bases and J by 4 bases, with 17 bases between. In germline, CDR1 is MNHGY, CDR2 SAAAGT. The CDR3 is made up of 16 amino acids. For the CDR3, the DNA is TGTGCCAGCAGTTACAGTGACGGGAGATTAGGAGAGACCCAGTACTTC. Its protein product is CASSYSDGRLGETQYF.

CDR3 amino acids: CASSPRTSTYEQYF. The CDR3 nucleotides read TGTGCCAGCAGTCCTCGGACCTCCACCTACGAGCAGTACTTC. The chain couples TRBV28 to TRBJ2-7; D is unresolved. Trimming cost V 5 bases and J 2 bases, with 13 bases left between them. The CDR3 runs 14 residues. Per the germline V gene, CDR1 is MDHEN and CDR2 is SYDVKM.

The sample holds many counts of this clone. The J gene is TRBJ1-1, the V gene TRBV11-3, with D perhaps TRBD1 (5 bases). Germline CDR1 and CDR2: SGHNT and YENEEA. Between the trimmed V and J ends, which lost 5 bases and 5 bases, there was a span of 15 bases. The CDR3 has 14 amino acids. The CDR3 DNA follows: TGTGCCAGCAGCCGGGACCACACCGGGACTGAAGCTTTCTTT. This encodes CASSRDHTGTEAFF.